These 17 T cell receptor beta chains were all obtained from the same sample, sequenced in a study of immune evolution from preneoplasia to lung adenocarcinoma. TCRdb keeps only in-frame clones here, not all; method: immunoSEQ multiplex PCR. This table has about 14,000 clones, 80% appearing once. Material for sequencing was FFPE minimally invasive lung adenocarcinoma tissue. These receptors came from a person aged 65 to 85 with lung adenocarcinoma.

This chain joins TRBV10-3 and TRBJ1-5, with TRBD1 as a possible D gene (6 bases). V was clipped by 2 bases and J by 4 bases, with 6 bases between them. Germline assignment: CDR1 ENHRY and CDR2 SYGVKD. The CDR3 contains 13 residues. The CDR3, as DNA: TGTGCCATCAGTGAGAGGGGGAATCAGCCCCAGCATTTT. Protein: CAISERGNQPQHF.

The chain links TRBV15 to TRBJ1-1; a possible D gene is TRBD1 (6 bases). Germline CDR1 is LNHNV and CDR2 is YYDKDF (reference sequence). This CDR3 contains 15 residues. V lost 4 bases to trimming and J lost 1 base, with 13 bases between them. The CDR3 DNA sequence: TGTGCCACCAGCACCCGAGGGGGAGGGAACACTGAAGCTTTCTTT. Translated: CATSTRGGGNTEAFF.

This clone was seen a few times. The chain is built from TRBV7-8 and TRBJ2-7; D unresolved. V was clipped by 0 bases and J by 2 bases, with 5 bases between them. Germline V gene sequence: CDR1 SGHVS, CDR2 FQNEAQ. The CDR3 has 13 amino acids. CDR3 bases: TGTGCCAGCAGCTTAGCACAGACCTACGAGCAGTACTTC. Protein sequence: CASSLAQTYEQYF.

The chain joins TRBV19 to TRBJ2-5; TRBD1 might be the D (5 bases). Germline CDR1 and CDR2: LNHDA and SQIVND (reference sequence). Trimming pared 1 base from V and 5 bases from J, leaving 14 bases between. The CDR3 has 15 amino acids. CDR3 protein: CASSIVARGRETQYF. The CDR3 DNA reads as TGTGCCAGTAGTATAGTGGCAAGGGGCAGGGAGACCCAGTACTTC.

This chain links TRBV19 with TRBJ2-4; 7 bases fit TRBD2. There are 14 residues in the CDR3. Germline V gives CDR1 LNHDA, CDR2 SQIVND (reference sequence). With V trimmed by 1 base and J by 7 bases, 4 bases remained unmatched. CDR3 bases: TGTGCCAGTAGTATAGGCGGGGGTTGGAACATTCAGTACTTC. It codes for CASSIGGGWNIQYF.

Of note for this clone: At one end the junction does not follow the germline gene, possibly because of a read error. V usage is TRBV12-5 and J usage is TRBJ2-1; 8 bases are a match to TRBD2. The V gene's germline CDR1 is LGHNT and CDR2 FRNRAP. The CDR3 has 15 residues. Here the CDR3 reads CVSGLSGSSHNEQFF. CDR3 sequence (DNA): TGTGTTAGTGGTTTGAGCGGGAGCTCACACAATGAGCAGTTCTTC.

CDR3 nucleotides: TGTGCCAGCAGCTTAGAGGTGCAGGTTCATGGCTACACCTTC. It specifies CASSLEVQVHGYTF. The V gene is TRBV7-9, the J gene TRBJ1-2; D unclear. V lost 1 base and J 6 bases, leaving 12 bases between the germline ends. The CDR3 length is 14 residues. Germline V gene lookup returns CDR1 SEHNR and CDR2 FQNEAQ (reference sequence).

The chain is built from TRBV15 and TRBJ2-1, with D maybe TRBD2 (7 bases). This CDR3 spans 15 amino acids. V lost 3 bases to trimming and J lost 6 bases, with 15 bases between them. The germline V gene encodes CDR1 LNHNV and CDR2 YYDKDF (reference sequence). The CDR3 region has the DNA TGTGCCACCAGCAGTGTCCCCGCGGGGGCCAATGAGCAGTTCTTC. Its translation: CATSSVPAGANEQFF.

Concerning this clone itself: Other nucleotide sequences from this sample produce the same CDR3. The chain employs TRBV9 and TRBJ1-2, with no clear D. The CDR3 length is 12 residues. V gave up 2 bases and J gave up 2 bases, with 4 bases separating them. In germline, CDR1 is SGDLS, CDR2 YYNGEE. DNA of the CDR3: TGTGCCAGCAGCGTCGACAACTATGGCTACACCTTC. It yields the protein CASSVDNYGYTF.

As DNA, the CDR3 is TGTGCCAGCAGTTTTGCGGAGATGGACAATCAGCCCCAGCATTTT. Translating it yields CASSFAEMDNQPQHF. This chain joins TRBV28 and TRBJ1-5; D not resolved. CDR3 length: 15 amino acids. Deletions cut 3 bases from V and 3 bases from J, with 12 bases between. Germline V CDR1 and CDR2: MDHEN, SYDVKM.

This chain connects TRBV7-8 to TRBJ1-1; tentative D call: TRBD1 (6 bases). Germline CDR1 is SGHVS and CDR2 is FQNEAQ. The CDR3 covers 12 residues. Trimming cost V 3 bases and J 8 bases, with 10 bases left between them. CDR3 bases: TGTGCCAGCAGCTTCGGGGGGCAGGAAGCTTTCTTT. It encodes CASSFGGQEAFF.

This clone was detected only a few times. The chain employs TRBV6-6 and TRBJ1-4; no reliable D call. Germline V gene data show CDR1 as MNHNY and CDR2 as SVGAGI (reference sequence). Trimming took 2 bases from V and 6 from J, leaving 13 bases between them. This CDR3 is built from 15 residues. The CDR3 region is CASSYHGPGDEKLFF. The DNA of the CDR3 is TGTGCCAGCAGTTACCACGGGCCCGGGGATGAAAAACTGTTTTTT.

The V call is TRBV6-6, the J call TRBJ2-7, with 9 bases that match TRBD1. Per the germline V gene, CDR1 is MNHNY and CDR2 is SVGAGI (reference sequence). V lost 6 bases and J lost 5; bases outside the gene matches: 5. The CDR3 length is 13 residues. The CDR3 spells CASRTGTGNEQYF. Here the CDR3 DNA reads TGTGCCAGCAGGACCGGGACAGGGAACGAGCAGTACTTC.

This clone showed up just once. CDR3: CATSRGISSNQPQHF. The CDR3 DNA sequence: TGTGCCACCAGCCGGGGAATCTCCAGCAATCAGCCCCAGCATTTT. V gene TRBV15 combines with J gene TRBJ1-5; D call uncertain. In germline, CDR1 is LNHNV, CDR2 YYDKDF (reference sequence). V dropped 5 bases and J dropped 1 base, with 12 bases sitting between them. The CDR3 consists of 15 residues.

The sample holds a few counts of this clone. CDR3 coding DNA: TGCGCCAGCAGCAAGGGACAGGGGGCGATCGGGGAGCTGTTTTTT. It translates to CASSKGQGAIGELFF. The chain is built from TRBV5-1 and TRBJ2-2; TRBD1 aligns across 12 bases. This CDR3 spans 15 amino acids. The junction had 5 bases not matched to a gene; V was cut back by 4 bases and J by 7 bases. Germline V gene lookup returns CDR1 SGHRS and CDR2 YFSETQ.

This chain links TRBV4-1 with TRBJ1-1; D is ambiguous. V shed 3 bases and J shed 4 bases, with 12 bases lying between them. The V gene's germline CDR1 is MGHRA and CDR2 YSYEKL. CDR3 length equals 14 residues. The DNA of the CDR3 is TGCGCCAGCAGCCATATCGGGCCGGGCACTGAAGCTTTCTTT. It codes for CASSHIGPGTEAFF.

This clone was picked up a small number of times. The chain is built from TRBV19 and TRBJ2-5, with a tentative D call TRBD2 (6 bases). Germline V gene data show CDR1 as LNHDA and CDR2 as SQIVND (reference sequence). CDR3 length: 13 amino acids. V lost 8 bases and J 2 bases, leaving 12 bases between the germline ends. CDR3 protein: CASAPGRQETQYF. CDR3 in DNA: TGTGCCAGTGCCCCAGGGAGGCAAGAGACCCAGTACTTC.